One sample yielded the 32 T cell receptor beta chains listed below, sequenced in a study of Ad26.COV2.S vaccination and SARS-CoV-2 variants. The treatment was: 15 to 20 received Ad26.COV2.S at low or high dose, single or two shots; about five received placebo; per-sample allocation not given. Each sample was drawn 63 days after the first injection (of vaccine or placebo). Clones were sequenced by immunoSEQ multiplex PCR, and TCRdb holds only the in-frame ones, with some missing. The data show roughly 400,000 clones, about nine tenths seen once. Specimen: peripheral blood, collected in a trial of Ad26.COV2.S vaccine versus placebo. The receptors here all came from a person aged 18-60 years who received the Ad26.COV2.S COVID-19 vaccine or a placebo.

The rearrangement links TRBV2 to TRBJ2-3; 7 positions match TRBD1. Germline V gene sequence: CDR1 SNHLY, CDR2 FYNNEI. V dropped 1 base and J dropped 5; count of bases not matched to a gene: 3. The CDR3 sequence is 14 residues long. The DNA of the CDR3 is TGTGCCAGCAGTGAAGGACAGGGCTTAGATACGCAGTATTTT. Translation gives CASSEGQGLDTQYF.

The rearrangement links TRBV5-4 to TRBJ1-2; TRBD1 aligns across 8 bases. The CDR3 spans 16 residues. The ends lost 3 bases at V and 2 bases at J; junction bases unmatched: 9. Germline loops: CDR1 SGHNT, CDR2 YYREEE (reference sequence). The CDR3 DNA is TGTGCCAGCAGCTCCGGGGTGGGACAGGTGAACTATGGCTACACCTTC. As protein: CASSSGVGQVNYGYTF.

CDR3: CASSSLERQSDTQYF. The CDR3 nucleotides are TGTGCCAGCAGTTCCCTAGAGCGCCAGTCAGATACGCAGTATTTT. The chain links TRBV6-2 or TRBV6-3 to TRBJ2-3, with no clear D. There are 15 residues in the CDR3. CDR1 and CDR2 (germline): MNHEY, SVGEGT. Trimming cost V 4 bases and J 4 bases, with 15 bases left between them.

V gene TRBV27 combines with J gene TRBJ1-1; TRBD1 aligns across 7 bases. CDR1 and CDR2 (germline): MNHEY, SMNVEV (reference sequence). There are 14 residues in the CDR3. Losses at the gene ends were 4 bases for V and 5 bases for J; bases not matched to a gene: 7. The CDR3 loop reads CASSSKQGWTEAFF. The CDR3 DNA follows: TGTGCCAGCAGTTCCAAACAGGGGTGGACTGAAGCTTTCTTT.

CDR3 bases: TGTGCCAGCAGCGAAGTGGACAGGGTCAATGAGCAGTTCTTC. Protein sequence: CASSEVDRVNEQFF. V usage is TRBV14 and J usage is TRBJ2-1; 8 bases fit TRBD1. The CDR3 runs to 14 residues. Trimming cost V 5 bases and J 6 bases; bases outside gene matches: 6. The germline gives CDR1 SGHDN, CDR2 FVKESK.

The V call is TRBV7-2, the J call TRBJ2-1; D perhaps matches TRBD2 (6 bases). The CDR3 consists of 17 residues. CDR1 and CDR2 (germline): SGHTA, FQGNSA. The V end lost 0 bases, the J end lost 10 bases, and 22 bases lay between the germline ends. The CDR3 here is CASSLARTPGVLGEQFF. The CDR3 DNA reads TGTGCCAGCAGCTTAGCGCGGACACCGGGGGTTCTTGGAGAGCAGTTCTTC.

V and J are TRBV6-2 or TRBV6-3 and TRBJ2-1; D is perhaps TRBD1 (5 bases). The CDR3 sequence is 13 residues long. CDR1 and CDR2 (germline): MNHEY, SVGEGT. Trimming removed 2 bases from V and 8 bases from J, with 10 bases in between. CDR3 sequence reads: CASSYARADEQFF. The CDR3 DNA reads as TGTGCCAGCAGTTACGCCAGGGCGGATGAGCAGTTCTTC.

The CDR3 protein is CASSFSENNSPLHF. CDR3 coding DNA: TGTGCCAGCAGTTTTTCCGAGAATAATTCACCCCTCCACTTT. The V call is TRBV28, the J call TRBJ1-6; D gene ambiguous. CDR1 MDHEN and CDR2 SYDVKM come from the germline V gene. Between the trimmed V and J ends, which lost 3 bases and 5 bases, there was a span of 8 bases. The CDR3 is 14 residues long. The whole variable domain, remainder taken from reference TRBV28 and TRBJ1-6, is DVKVTQSSRYLVKRTGEKVFLECVQDMDHENMFWYRQDPGLGLRLIYFSYDVKMKEKGDIPEGYSVSREKKERFSLILESASTNQTSMYLCASSFSENNSPLHFGNGTRLTVT.

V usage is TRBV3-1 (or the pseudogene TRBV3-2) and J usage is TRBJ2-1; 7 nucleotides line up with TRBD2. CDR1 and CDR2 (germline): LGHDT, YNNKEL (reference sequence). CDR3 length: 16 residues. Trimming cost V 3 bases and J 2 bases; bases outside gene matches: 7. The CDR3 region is CASSHVGGFTYNEQFF. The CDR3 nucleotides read TGTGCCAGCAGCCATGTGGGAGGGTTCACCTACAATGAGCAGTTCTTC.

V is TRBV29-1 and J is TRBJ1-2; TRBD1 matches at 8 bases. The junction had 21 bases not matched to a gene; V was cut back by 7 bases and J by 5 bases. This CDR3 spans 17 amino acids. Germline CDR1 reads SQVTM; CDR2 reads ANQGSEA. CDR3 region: CSGGPLGQGLLKYGYTF. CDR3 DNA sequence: TGCAGCGGTGGCCCCCTAGGACAGGGACTGCTTAAGTATGGCTACACCTTC.

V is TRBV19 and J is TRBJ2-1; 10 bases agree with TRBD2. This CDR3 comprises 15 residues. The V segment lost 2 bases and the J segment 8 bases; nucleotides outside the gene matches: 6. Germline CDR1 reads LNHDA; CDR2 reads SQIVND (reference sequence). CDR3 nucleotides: TGTGCCAGTAGTATAACTAGCGGGGCTCGAGATGAGCAGTTCTTC. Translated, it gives CASSITSGARDEQFF.

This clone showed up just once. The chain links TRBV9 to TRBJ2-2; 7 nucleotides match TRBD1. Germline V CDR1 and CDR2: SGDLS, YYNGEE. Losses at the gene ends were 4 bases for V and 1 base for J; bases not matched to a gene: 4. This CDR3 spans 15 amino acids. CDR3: CASSLDRRNTGELFF. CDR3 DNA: TGTGCCAGCAGCTTGGACAGGAGGAACACCGGGGAGCTGTTTTTT.

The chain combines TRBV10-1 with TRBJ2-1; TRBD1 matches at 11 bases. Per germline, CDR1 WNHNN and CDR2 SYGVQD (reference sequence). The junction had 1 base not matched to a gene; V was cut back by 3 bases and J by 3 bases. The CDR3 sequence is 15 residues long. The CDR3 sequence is CASSEGTGGYNEQFF. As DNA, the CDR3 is TGCGCCAGCAGTGAAGGGACAGGGGGCTACAATGAGCAGTTCTTC.

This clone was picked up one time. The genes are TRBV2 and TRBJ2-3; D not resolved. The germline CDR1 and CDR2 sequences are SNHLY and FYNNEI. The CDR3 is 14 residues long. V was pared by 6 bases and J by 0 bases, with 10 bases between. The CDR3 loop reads CASRTTPSTDTQYF. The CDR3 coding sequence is TGTGCCAGCAGAACGACACCGAGCACAGATACGCAGTATTTT. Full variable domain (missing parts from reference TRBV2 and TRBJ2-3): EPEVTQTPSHQVTQMGQEVILRCVPISNHLYFYWYRQILGQKVEFLVSFYNNEISEKSEIFDDQFSVERPDGSNFTLKIRSTKLEDSAMYFCASRTTPSTDTQYFGPGTRLTVL.

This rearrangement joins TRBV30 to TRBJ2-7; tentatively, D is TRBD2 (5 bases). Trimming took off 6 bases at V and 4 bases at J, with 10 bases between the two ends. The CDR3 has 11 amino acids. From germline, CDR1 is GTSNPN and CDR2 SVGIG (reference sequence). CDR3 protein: CACREEYEQYF. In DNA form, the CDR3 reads TGTGCCTGCCGGGAAGAATACGAGCAGTACTTC.

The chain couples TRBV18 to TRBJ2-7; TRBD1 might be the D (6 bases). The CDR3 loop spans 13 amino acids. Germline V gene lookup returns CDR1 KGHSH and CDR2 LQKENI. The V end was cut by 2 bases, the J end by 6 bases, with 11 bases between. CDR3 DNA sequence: TGTGCCAGCTCACCAGATTCAGGGGTCGAGCAGTACTTC. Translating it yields CASSPDSGVEQYF.

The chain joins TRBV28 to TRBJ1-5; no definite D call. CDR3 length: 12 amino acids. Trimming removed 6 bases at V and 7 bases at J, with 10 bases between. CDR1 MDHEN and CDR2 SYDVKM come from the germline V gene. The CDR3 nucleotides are TGTGCCAGCAGCCCACCCGGACAGCCCCAGCATTTT. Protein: CASSPPGQPQHF.

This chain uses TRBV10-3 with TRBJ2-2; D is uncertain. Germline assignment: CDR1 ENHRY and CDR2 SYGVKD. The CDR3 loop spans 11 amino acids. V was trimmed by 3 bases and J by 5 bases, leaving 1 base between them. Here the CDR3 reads CAISDTGELFF. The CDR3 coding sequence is TGTGCCATCAGTGATACCGGGGAGCTGTTTTTT.

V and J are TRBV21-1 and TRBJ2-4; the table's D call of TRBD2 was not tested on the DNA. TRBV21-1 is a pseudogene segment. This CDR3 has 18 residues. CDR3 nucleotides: TGTGCCAGCACCCCTATATGGGGAGGTAAACTAGCCAAAAACATTCAGTACTTC. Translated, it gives CASTPIWGGKLAKNIQYF.

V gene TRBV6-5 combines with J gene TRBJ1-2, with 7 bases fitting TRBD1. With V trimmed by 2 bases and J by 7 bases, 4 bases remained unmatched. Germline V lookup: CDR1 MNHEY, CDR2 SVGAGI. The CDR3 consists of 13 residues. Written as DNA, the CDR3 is TGTGCCAGCAGTTACGACAGGGTGCGTGGCTACACCTTC. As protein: CASSYDRVRGYTF.

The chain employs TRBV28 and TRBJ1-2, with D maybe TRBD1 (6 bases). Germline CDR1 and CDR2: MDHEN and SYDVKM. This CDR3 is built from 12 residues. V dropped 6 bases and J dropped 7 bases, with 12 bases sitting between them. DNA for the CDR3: TGTGCCAGCAGAAGGCAGGGGAGTGGCTACACCTTC. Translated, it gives CASRRQGSGYTF.

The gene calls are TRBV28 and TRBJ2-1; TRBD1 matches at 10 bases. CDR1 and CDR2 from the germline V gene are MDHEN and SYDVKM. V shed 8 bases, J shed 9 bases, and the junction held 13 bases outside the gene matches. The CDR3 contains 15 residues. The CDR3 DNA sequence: TGTGCCAGCCCCCCCCCGTGGGACAGGGGAAGTGAGCAGTTCTTC. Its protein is CASPPPWDRGSEQFF.

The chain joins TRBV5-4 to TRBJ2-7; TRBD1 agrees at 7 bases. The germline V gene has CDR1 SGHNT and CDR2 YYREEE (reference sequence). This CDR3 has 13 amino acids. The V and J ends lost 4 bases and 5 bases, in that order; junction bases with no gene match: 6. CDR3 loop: CASSITGAHEQYF. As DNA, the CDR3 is TGTGCCAGCAGCATAACAGGGGCCCACGAGCAGTACTTC.

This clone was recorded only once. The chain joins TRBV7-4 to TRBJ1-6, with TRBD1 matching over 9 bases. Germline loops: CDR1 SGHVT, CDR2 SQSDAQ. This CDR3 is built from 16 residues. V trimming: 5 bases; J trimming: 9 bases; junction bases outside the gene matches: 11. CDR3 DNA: TGTGCCAGCAGCGCTAGGGGACAGGGACGGGTTTCACCCCTCCACTTT. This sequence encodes CASSARGQGRVSPLHF.

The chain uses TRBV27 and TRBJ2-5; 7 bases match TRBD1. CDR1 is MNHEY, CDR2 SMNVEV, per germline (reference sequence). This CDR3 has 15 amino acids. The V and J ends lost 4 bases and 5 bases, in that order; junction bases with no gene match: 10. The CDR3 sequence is CASSWSGGFFETQYF. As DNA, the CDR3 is TGTGCCAGCAGTTGGTCAGGGGGTTTTTTTGAGACCCAGTACTTC.

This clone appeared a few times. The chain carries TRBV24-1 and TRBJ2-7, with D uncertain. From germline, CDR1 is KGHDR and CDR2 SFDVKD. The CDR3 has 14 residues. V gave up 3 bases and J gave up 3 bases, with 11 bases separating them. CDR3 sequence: CATSDPRHDYEQYF. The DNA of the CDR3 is TGTGCCACCAGTGATCCGAGACATGACTACGAGCAGTACTTC.

The CDR3 here is CASSLNTGGYTF. CDR3 in DNA: TGTGCCAGCTCACTTAACACGGGGGGCTACACCTTC. V usage is TRBV18 and J usage is TRBJ1-2; D uncertain. This CDR3 is 12 amino acids long. The V gene's germline CDR1 is KGHSH and CDR2 LQKENI. Trimming removed 4 bases from V and 8 bases from J, with 11 bases in between.

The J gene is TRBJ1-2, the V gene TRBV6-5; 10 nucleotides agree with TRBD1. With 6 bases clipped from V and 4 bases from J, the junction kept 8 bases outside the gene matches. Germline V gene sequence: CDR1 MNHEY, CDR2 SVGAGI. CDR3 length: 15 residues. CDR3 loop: CASRRQGARLYGYTF. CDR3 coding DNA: TGTGCCAGCAGACGACAGGGGGCGCGTCTCTATGGCTACACCTTC.

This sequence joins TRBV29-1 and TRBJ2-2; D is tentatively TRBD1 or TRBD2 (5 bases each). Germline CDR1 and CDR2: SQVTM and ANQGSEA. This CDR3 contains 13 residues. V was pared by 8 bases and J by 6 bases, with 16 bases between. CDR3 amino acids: CSSSGKGPGELFF. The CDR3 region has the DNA TGCAGCTCCTCCGGGAAGGGGCCCGGGGAGCTGTTTTTT.

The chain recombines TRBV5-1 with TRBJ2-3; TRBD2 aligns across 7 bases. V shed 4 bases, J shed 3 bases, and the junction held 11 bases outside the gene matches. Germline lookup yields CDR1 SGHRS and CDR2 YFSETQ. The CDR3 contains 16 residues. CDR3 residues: CASSTEGQRGTDTQYF. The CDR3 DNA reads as TGCGCCAGCAGCACCGAAGGCCAGCGGGGAACAGATACGCAGTATTTT.

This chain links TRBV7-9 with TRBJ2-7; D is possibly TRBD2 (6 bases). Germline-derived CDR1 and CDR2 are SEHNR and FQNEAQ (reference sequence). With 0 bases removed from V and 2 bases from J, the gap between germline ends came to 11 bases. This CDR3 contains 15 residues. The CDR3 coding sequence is TGTGCCAGCAGCTTAGCGGAGGGTGCGCCCTACGAGCAGTACTTC. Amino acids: CASSLAEGAPYEQYF.

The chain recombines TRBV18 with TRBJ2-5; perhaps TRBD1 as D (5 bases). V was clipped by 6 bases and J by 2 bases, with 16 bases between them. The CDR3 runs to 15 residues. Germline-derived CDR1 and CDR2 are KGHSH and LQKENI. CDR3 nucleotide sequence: TGTGCCAGCTCGGACCGGAAAAGACAGCAAGAGACCCAGTACTTC. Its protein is CASSDRKRQQETQYF. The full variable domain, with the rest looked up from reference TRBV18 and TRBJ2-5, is NAGVMQNPRHLVRRRGQEARLRCSPMKGHSHVYWYRQLPEEGLKFMVYLQKENIIDESGMPKERFSAEFPKEGPSILRIQQVVRGDSAAYFCASSDRKRQQETQYFGPGTRLLVL.